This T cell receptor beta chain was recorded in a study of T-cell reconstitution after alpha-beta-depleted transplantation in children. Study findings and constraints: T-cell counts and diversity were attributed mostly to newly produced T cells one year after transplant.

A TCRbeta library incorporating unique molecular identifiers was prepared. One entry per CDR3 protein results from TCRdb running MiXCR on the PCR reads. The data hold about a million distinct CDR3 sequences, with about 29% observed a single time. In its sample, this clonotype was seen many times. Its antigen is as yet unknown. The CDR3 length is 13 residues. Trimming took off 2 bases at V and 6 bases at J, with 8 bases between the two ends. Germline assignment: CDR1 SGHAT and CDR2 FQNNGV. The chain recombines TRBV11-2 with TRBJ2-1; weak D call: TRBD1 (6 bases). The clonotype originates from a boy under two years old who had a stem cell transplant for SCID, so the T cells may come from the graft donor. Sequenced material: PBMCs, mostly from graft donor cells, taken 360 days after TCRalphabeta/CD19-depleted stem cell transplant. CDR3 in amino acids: CASSLPRGNEQFF. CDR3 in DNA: TGTGCCAGCAGCTTACCCAGGGGCAATGAGCAGTTCTTC.